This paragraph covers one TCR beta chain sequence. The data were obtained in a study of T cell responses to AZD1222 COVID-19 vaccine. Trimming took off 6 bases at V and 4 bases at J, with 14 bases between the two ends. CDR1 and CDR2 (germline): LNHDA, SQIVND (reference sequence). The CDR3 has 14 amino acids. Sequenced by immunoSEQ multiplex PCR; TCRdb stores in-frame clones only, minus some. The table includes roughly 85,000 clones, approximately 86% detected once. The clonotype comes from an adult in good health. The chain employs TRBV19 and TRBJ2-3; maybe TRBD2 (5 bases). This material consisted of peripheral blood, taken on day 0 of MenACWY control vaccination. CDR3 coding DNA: TGTGCCAGTAGCCCCCTAGCCCCACCAGATACGCAGTATTTT. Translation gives CASSPLAPPDTQYF. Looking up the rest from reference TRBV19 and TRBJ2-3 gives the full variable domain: DGGITQSPKYLFRKEGQNVTLSCEQNLNHDAMYWYRQDPGQGLRLIYYSQIVNDFQKGDIAEGYSVSREKKESFPLTVTSAQKNPTAFYLCASSPLAPPDTQYFGPGTRLTVL.